This entry lists 14 T cell receptor beta chains sequenced from one sample in a study of blood T cell repertoires in COVID-19. Sequencing was performed with immunoSEQ multiplex PCR; in TCRdb, only in-frame clones are kept and a portion is missing. Here the sample spans more than 30,000 clones, 80% to 90% being singletons. Specimen: peripheral blood. These receptors were collected from a woman older than 75 with active or convalescent COVID-19.

The rearrangement links TRBV18 to TRBJ2-7; D possibly corresponds to TRBD2 (5 bases). Trimming took 0 bases from V and 4 from J, leaving 7 bases between them. CDR1 and CDR2 (germline): KGHSH, LQKENI. CDR3 length: 13 amino acids. CDR3 in DNA: TGTGCCAGCTCACCACCGTCGGGATACGAGCAGTACTTC. This translates into CASSPPSGYEQYF.

This sequence joins TRBV29-1 and TRBJ1-2; the match to TRBD1 covers 8 bases. Trimming at V came to 7 bases and at J to 2 bases, leaving 3 bases not matched to a gene. This CDR3 is built from 12 residues. Germline assignment: CDR1 SQVTM and CDR2 ANQGSEA. CDR3: CSGQGSNYGYTF. The CDR3 nucleotides are TGCAGCGGACAGGGGTCCAACTATGGCTACACCTTC.

V gene TRBV4-1 combines with J gene TRBJ1-5, with a weak D call TRBD1 (5 bases). This CDR3 contains 17 residues. Trimming removed 4 bases at V and 6 bases at J, with 22 bases between. Looked up from germline, CDR1 is MGHRA and CDR2 is YSYEKL. CDR3 nucleotide sequence: TGCGCCAGCAGCCTTCTTAGTGAGGTAGGGCAGGGTCAGCCCCAGCATTTT. It codes for CASSLLSEVGQGQPQHF.

The chain joins TRBV20-1 to TRBJ1-1; D gene ambiguous. CDR3 length: 13 residues. With 3 bases removed from V and 0 bases from J, the gap between germline ends came to 8 bases. Looked up from germline, CDR1 is DFQATT and CDR2 is SNEGSKA (reference sequence). CDR3 in DNA: TGCAGTGCTAGTCTTCGTATGAACACTGAAGCTTTCTTT. Protein: CSASLRMNTEAFF.

As concerns this clone: The sample has other DNA sequences that encode this CDR3 too. The chain employs TRBV5-1 and TRBJ1-1; no definite D call. Germline CDR1 is SGHRS and CDR2 is YFSETQ. Trimming shortened V by 5 bases and J by 1 base, and 9 bases separated the two germline ends. The CDR3 is 13 amino acids. The CDR3 nucleotides read TGCGCCAGCAGTCTCCAGGAGAACACTGAAGCTTTCTTT. It yields the protein CASSLQENTEAFF.

This chain uses TRBV5-5 with TRBJ1-6, with D hard to call. Trimming took off 0 bases at V and 4 bases at J, with 17 bases between the two ends. The CDR3 is 18 amino acids. Germline V gene lookup returns CDR1 SGHKS and CDR2 YYEKEE (reference sequence). The CDR3 spells CASSLASGSPGYNSPLHF. In nucleotides, the CDR3 is TGTGCCAGCAGCTTGGCGAGTGGTTCCCCGGGTTATAATTCACCCCTCCACTTT.

This sequence joins TRBV18 and TRBJ1-5, with 7 bases lining up with TRBD1. CDR1 KGHSH and CDR2 LQKENI come from the germline V gene. V was pared by 5 bases and J by 3 bases, with 4 bases of the junction left unmatched. CDR3 length equals 14 residues. CDR3 sequence: CASSRTGANQPQHF. DNA of the CDR3: TGTGCCAGCTCAAGAACAGGGGCCAATCAGCCCCAGCATTTT.

The V and J genes are TRBV2 and TRBJ1-2, with D perhaps matching TRBD1 (5 bases). The V gene lost 1 base and the J gene lost 5 bases, with 8 bases spanning the gap. This CDR3 comprises 13 residues. The germline CDR1 and CDR2 sequences are SNHLY and FYNNEI. Here the CDR3 reads CASSEGTNYGYTF. For the CDR3, the DNA is TGTGCCAGCAGTGAAGGGACAAATTATGGCTACACCTTC.

The genes are TRBV10-1 and TRBJ1-2, with TRBD1 matching 7 bases. The CDR3 contains 14 residues. The J segment lost 13 bases and the V segment lost 0 bases, leaving 11 bases of the junction unmatched. Germline V gives CDR1 WNHNN, CDR2 SYGVQD (reference sequence). The chain's CDR3 is CASSESPGTAALTF. CDR3 DNA sequence: TGCGCCAGCAGTGAGTCCCCCGGGACAGCGGCCCTCACCTTC.

The V gene is TRBV6-5, the J gene TRBJ2-7; possible D gene TRBD1, 6 bases. The CDR3 is 14 residues long. Per germline, CDR1 MNHEY and CDR2 SVGAGI. The V gene lost 10 bases and the J gene lost 1 base, with 17 bases spanning the gap. CDR3 sequence reads: CATSAGTLSYEQYF. As DNA, the CDR3 is TGTGCCACCTCAGCCGGGACATTATCCTACGAGCAGTACTTC.

DNA of the CDR3: TGTGCCAGCAGCCCGCAGGGGTTCGGAAACACCATATATTTT. Residues: CASSPQGFGNTIYF. The chain combines TRBV5-4 with TRBJ1-3; D might be TRBD1 (6 bases). Germline V lookup: CDR1 SGHNT, CDR2 YYREEE (reference sequence). Trimming left V 4 bases short and J 4 bases short, with 12 bases between. This CDR3 contains 14 residues.

The chain uses TRBV13 and TRBJ2-5; D gene uncertain. The CDR3 totals 12 residues. Trimming shortened V by 9 bases and J by 2 bases, and 10 bases separated the two germline ends. Germline-derived CDR1 and CDR2 are PRHDT and FYEKMQ (reference sequence). For the CDR3, the DNA is TGTGCCAGTTCTATGCCTCAAGAGACCCAGTACTTC. Protein sequence: CASSMPQETQYF.

In its sample, this clone was seen once. The chain carries TRBV27 and TRBJ1-4; D not resolved. Deletions cut 3 bases from V and 8 bases from J, with 7 bases between. This CDR3 spans 12 amino acids. Germline CDR1 reads MNHEY; CDR2 reads SMNVEV (reference sequence). As DNA, the CDR3 is TGTGCCAGCAGTTTGTACGGGGAAAAACTGTTTTTT. Translation: CASSLYGEKLFF.

V is TRBV11-2 and J is TRBJ2-7, with D tentatively TRBD1 (5 bases). This CDR3 has 14 residues. V lost 2 bases and J lost 9, with 17 bases in between. In germline, CDR1 is SGHAT, CDR2 FQNNGV. CDR3 sequence reads: CASSLSQGSRLQYF. The CDR3, as DNA: TGTGCCAGCAGCTTATCCCAGGGTAGCCGCTTGCAGTACTTC.